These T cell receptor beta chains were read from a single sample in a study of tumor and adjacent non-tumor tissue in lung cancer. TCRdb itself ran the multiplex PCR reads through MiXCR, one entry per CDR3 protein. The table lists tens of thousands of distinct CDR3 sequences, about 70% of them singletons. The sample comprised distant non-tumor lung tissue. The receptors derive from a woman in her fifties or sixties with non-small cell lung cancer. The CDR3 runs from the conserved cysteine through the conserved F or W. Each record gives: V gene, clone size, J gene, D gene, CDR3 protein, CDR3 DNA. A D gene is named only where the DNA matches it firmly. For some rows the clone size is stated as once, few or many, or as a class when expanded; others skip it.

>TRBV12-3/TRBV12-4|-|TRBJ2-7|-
CASSLAQGHGGEQYF
TGTGCCAGCAGTTTAGCACAAGGACATGGCGGCGAGCAGTACTTC
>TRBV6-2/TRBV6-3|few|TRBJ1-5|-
CASLRQARTGNQPQHF
TGTGCCAGCCTTAGGCAGGCGCGAACTGGCAATCAGCCCCAGCATTTT
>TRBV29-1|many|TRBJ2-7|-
CSVLAGASYEQYF
TGCAGCGTTTTGGCGGGGGCCTCCTACGAGCAGTACTTC
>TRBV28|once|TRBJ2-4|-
CAISLPDSGIAKNIKYF
TGTGCCATCAGTTTACCCGACTCTGGAATAGCCAAAAACATCAAGTACTTC
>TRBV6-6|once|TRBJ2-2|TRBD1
CDSNYSGTEVNTGELFF
TGTGACAGCAATTACTCGGGGACAGAAGTTAACACCGGGGAGCTGTTTTTT
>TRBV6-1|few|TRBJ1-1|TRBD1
CASLPWTGAGTEAFF
TGTGCCAGCCTTCCTTGGACAGGCGCTGGAACTGAAGCTTTCTTT
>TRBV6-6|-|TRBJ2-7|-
CASSTAEQVNERYF
TGTGCCAGCAGTACCGCCGAACAAGTCAACGAGCGGTACTTC
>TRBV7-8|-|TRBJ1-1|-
CAGSSSWGGMDGVSEAFF
TGTGCCGGCAGCTCTAGTTGGGGGGGGATGGATGGTGTCTCTGAAGCTTTCTTT
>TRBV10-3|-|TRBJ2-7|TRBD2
CAILGTSDYEQYF
TGTGCCATCTTGGGGACTAGTGACTACGAGCAGTACTTC
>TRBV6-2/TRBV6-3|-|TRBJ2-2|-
CTSSYTQQRANIGKLFF
TGTACCAGCAGTTACACCCAACAGAGGGCCAACATCGGGAAGCTGTTTTTT
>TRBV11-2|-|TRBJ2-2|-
CANSFFQTGELFF
TGTGCCAACAGCTTTTTCCAGACGGGGGAGCTGTTTTTT
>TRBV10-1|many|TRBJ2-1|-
CASSDSGVSSYNEQFF
TGCGCCAGCAGTGACTCCGGGGTAAGCTCCTACAATGAGCAGTTCTTC
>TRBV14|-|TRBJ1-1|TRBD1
CVSSLDRVEAFF
TGTGTCAGCAGCCTGGACAGGGTAGAAGCTTTCTTT
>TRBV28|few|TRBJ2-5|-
CASSAVGPDQETQYF
TGTGCCAGCAGTGCCGTAGGGCCGGATCAAGAGACCCAGTACTTC
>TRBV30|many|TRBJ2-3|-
CAWRGVAVTDTQYF
TGTGCCTGGAGGGGGGTAGCGGTCACAGATACGCAGTATTTT
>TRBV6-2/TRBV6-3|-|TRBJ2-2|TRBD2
CVSRGLENTGELFF
TGTGTCAGCAGGGGACTAGAGAACACTGGGGAGCTGTTTTTC
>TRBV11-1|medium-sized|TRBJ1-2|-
CASSSQGPLYGYTF
TGTGCCAGCAGCTCACAGGGCCCGCTCTATGGCTACACCTTC
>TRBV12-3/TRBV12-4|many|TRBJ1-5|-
CASSTSGQGAQHF
TGTGCCAGCAGCACCTCCGGGCAAGGGGCCCAGCATTTT
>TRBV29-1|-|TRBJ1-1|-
CSVRSSAANIDAFF
TGCAGCGTTCGCAGCTCGGCAGCTAACATTGATGCTTTCTTT
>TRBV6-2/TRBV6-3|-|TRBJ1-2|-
CASSPLEGWRGYTF
TGTGCCAGCAGCCCCCTGGAGGGGTGGAGAGGCTACACCTTC
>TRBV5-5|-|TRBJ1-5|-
CASSLKFRPATSGGNHPQHF
TGTGCCAGCAGCTTGAAATTTAGGCCCGCGACATCTGGCGGCAATCATCCCCAGCATTTT
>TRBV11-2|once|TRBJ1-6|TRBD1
CASSQGTGNSPLHF
TGTGCCAGCAGCCAGGGGACAGGGAATTCACCCCTCCACTTT
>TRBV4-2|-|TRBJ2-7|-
CVSSPPRDEQYF
TGTGTCAGCAGCCCCCCAAGGGACGAGCAGTACTTC
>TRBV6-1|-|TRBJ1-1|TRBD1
CVSSRWDRSTEAFF
TGTGTCAGCAGTAGGTGGGACAGATCCACTGAAGCTTTCTTT
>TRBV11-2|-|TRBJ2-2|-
CTRSPPQGGRNNGELFF
TGTACCAGGAGCCCTCCCCAGGGGGGGCGGAACAACGGGGAGCTGTTTTTT
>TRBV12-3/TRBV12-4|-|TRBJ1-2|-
CASSSGAVGNYGYTF
TGTGCCAGCAGTTCCGGGGCAGTTGGGAACTATGGCTATACCTTC
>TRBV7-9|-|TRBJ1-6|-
CASSLVGTIEPLHF
TGTGCCAGCAGCTTAGTGGGGACGATTGAACCCCTCCACTTT
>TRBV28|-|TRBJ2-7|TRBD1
CTSSLGQGVHEQYF
TGTACAAGCAGTTTGGGGCAGGGGGTTCACGAGCAGTACTTC
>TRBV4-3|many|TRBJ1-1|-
CASSQVSRENTEAFF
TGCGCCAGCAGCCAAGTCTCAAGGGAGAACACTGAAGCTTTCTTT
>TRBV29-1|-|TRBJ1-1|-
CSVIGTVGNTEAFF
TGCAGCGTCATCGGGACCGTGGGCAACACTGAAGCTTTCTTT
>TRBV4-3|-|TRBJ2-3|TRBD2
CANSQVTSGPDTQYF
TGCGCCAACAGCCAAGTGACTAGCGGGCCAGATACGCAGTATTTT
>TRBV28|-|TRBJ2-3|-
CASSLSSPRDMQYF
TGTGCCAGCAGTTTATCATCCCCCAGGGATATGCAGTATTTT
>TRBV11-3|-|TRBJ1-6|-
CASSLEGRYNSSLHF
TGTGCCAGCAGCCTAGAGGGCAGATATAATTCATCCCTCCACTTT
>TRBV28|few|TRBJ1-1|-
CATMLEGLNTEAFF
TGTGCCACAATGCTAGAGGGGCTGAACACTGAAGCTTTCTTT
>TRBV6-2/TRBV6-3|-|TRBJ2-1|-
CSSSPRTSIPEQFF
TGTTCCAGCAGCCCCCGGACCAGTATACCTGAGCAGTTCTTC
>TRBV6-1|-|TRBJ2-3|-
CASSENPPGQRTDTQYF
TGTGCCAGCAGTGAAAATCCCCCCGGACAAAGGACAGATACGCAGTATTTT
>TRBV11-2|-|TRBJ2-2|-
CTGSLVLAAHTGELFF
TGTACCGGCAGCTTAGTATTGGCGGCGCACACCGGGGAGCTGTTCTTT
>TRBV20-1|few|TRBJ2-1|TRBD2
CSAEQVGRTDNEQFF
TGCAGCGCTGAGCAGGTCGGGAGGACCGACAATGAGCAGTTCTTC
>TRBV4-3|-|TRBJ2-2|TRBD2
CASSPSSSGASTGGLFF
TGCGCCAGCAGCCCCTCCTCAAGCGGGGCAAGCACCGGGGGGCTGTTTTTT
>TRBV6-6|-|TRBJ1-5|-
CASSGPGRGSQPQHF
TGTGCCAGCAGTGGTCCGGGACGGGGGAGTCAGCCCCAACATTTT
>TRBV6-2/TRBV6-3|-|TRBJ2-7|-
CASRSPWGGYEQYF
TGTGCCAGCAGATCCCCGTGGGGCGGCTACGAGCAGTACTTC
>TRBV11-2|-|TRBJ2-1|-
CASRPTAGGNEYFF
TGTGCCAGCAGGCCCACGGCAGGGGGGAATGAGTACTTCTTC